This TCR beta chain was documented in a study of early T cells in non-severe SARS-CoV-2 infection. General study results and limits: VDJdb matching skewed toward anti-spike CD8 responses, missing private and CD4 specificities.

Only a few counts were recorded for this clonotype. What it recognizes is unknown. Molecules of cDNA were individually given unique molecular identifiers that were attached to them. TCRdb fed the 5' RACE reads into MiXCR, producing one record per CDR3 protein. The sample records about 64,000 distinct CDR3 sequences, 8.8% being singletons. The germline CDR1 and CDR2 sequences are MNHEY and SVGAGI. This CDR3 is built from 15 residues. Deletions cut 0 bases from V and 2 bases from J, with 11 bases between. The TCR originated in an adult who was a healthcare worker with PCR-confirmed SARS-CoV-2 infection or an uninfected control (not recorded which). The specimen was whole blood, collected at baseline. The rearrangement uses TRBV6-5 and TRBJ2-7, with a possible D match to TRBD1 (6 bases). The CDR3, as DNA: TGTGCCAGCAGTTACTCAGGCAGGGGAGCCTACGAGCAGTACTTC. It is translated as CASSYSGRGAYEQYF.